This T cell receptor beta chain was profiled in a study of shared clonotypes between healthy human individuals. Germline V CDR1 and CDR2: SGHDT, YYEEEE. The CDR3 extends over 15 amino acids. Trimming at V came to 3 bases and at J to 2 bases, leaving 5 bases not matched to a gene. Clones were read by immunoSEQ multiplex PCR, and TCRdb kept only the in-frame ones, dropping some. The sample yields roughly 2.4 million clones, under 97% seen once. Study findings and constraints: The study sampled only blood, and tissue repertoires likely differ. Unshared clonotypes carried lower generation probabilities than those common to all four donors.

About this clone: Its target is unknown.

This clonotype was obtained from a man younger than 30 in good health. The specimen sequenced was naive CD4+ T cells sorted from blood. Documented subset: CD45RA+ positively selected. The chain couples TRBV5-6 to TRBJ2-1; 7 nucleotides align to TRBD2. CDR3 in DNA: TGTGCCAGCAGCTGGCGGGAGTTAACCTACAATGAGCAGTTCTTC. This encodes CASSWRELTYNEQFF.